The 26 T cell receptor beta chains below come from one sample, sequenced in a study of blood T cell repertoires in COVID-19. Repertoires were generated with immunoSEQ multiplex PCR, while TCRdb's copy carries only in-frame clones and drops some. This sample has 300,000 or so clones; 85% to 90% occur once, and the top ten carry roughly 3.6%. Sample: peripheral blood. The source of these receptors is a middle-aged woman with acute or convalescent COVID-19.

The rearrangement uses TRBV4-1 and TRBJ1-1; TRBD1 matches 7 bases. Germline V lookup: CDR1 MGHRA, CDR2 YSYEKL. The CDR3 loop spans 16 amino acids. V lost 8 bases and J lost 0; bases outside the gene matches: 12. The CDR3 DNA is TGCGCCAGCGGAACCGGGACAGTGGTCATGAACACTGAAGCTTTCTTT. This sequence encodes CASGTGTVVMNTEAFF.

The chain is built from TRBV6-5 and TRBJ1-2, with D perhaps TRBD1 (5 bases). Germline lookup yields CDR1 MNHEY and CDR2 SVGAGI. Trimming cost V 5 bases and J 3 bases, with 16 bases left between them. There are 15 residues in the CDR3. The CDR3 DNA reads TGTGCCAGCAGTCCGCCGTCAGGGAGGTACTATGGCTACACCTTC. It yields the protein CASSPPSGRYYGYTF.

The chain joins TRBV11-1 to TRBJ2-7; 9 bases map to TRBD1. Per germline, CDR1 SGHAT and CDR2 FQDESV (reference sequence). CDR3 length: 11 residues. V dropped 8 bases and J dropped 12; count of bases not matched to a gene: 8. The CDR3 loop is CASLFSGQGYV. CDR3 nucleotide sequence: TGTGCCAGCTTATTTTCGGGACAGGGGTACGTC.

The chain links TRBV7-9 to TRBJ1-2; 9 bases are shared with TRBD1. The germline V gene encodes CDR1 SEHNR and CDR2 FQNEAQ (reference sequence). This CDR3 is 15 amino acids long. Trimming removed 3 bases from V and 0 bases from J; junction bases left unmatched: 2. The CDR3 DNA is TGTGCCAGCAGCTTGAGGGACAGGGCTAACTATGGCTACACCTTC. This translates into CASSLRDRANYGYTF.

This clone came up once. This rearrangement joins TRBV6-6 to TRBJ2-7; 8 nucleotides agree with TRBD1. The ends lost 7 bases at V and 3 bases at J; junction bases unmatched: 11. CDR1 and CDR2 (germline): MNHNY, SVGAGI (reference sequence). This CDR3 has 15 amino acids. The CDR3 loop is CASKDRAFEGYEQYV. The CDR3 DNA sequence: TGTGCCAGCAAGGACAGGGCCTTTGAGGGCTACGAGCAGTACGTC.

The chain joins TRBV11-2 to TRBJ1-2, with TRBD1 identical over 7 bases. Germline CDR1 and CDR2: SGHAT and FQNNGV. The length of the CDR3 is 16 residues. V shed 5 bases and J 4 bases; nucleotides not matched to a gene: 13. This CDR3 is CASSGRQGQGGYGYTF. The CDR3 DNA reads TGTGCCAGCAGCGGCCGACAGGGCCAGGGGGGCTATGGCTACACCTTC.

The rearrangement uses TRBV7-3 and TRBJ1-1; a weak D match, TRBD1 (6 bases). This CDR3 is 13 amino acids long. Trimming removed 5 bases from V and 5 bases from J, with 12 bases in between. CDR1 and CDR2 (germline): SGHTA, FQGTGA. CDR3 sequence: CASSLQGGTEAFF. Here the CDR3 DNA reads TGTGCCAGCAGCCTACAGGGTGGTACTGAAGCTTTCTTT.

This chain uses TRBV7-8 with TRBJ1-2; perhaps TRBD1 as D (6 bases). V was trimmed by 0 bases and J by 11 bases, leaving 16 bases between them. The CDR3 is made up of 14 amino acids. Per germline, CDR1 SGHVS and CDR2 FQNEAQ. The CDR3 DNA sequence: TGTGCCAGCAGCTTAGCGGCCCAGGGCCAGGGGTACACCTTC. Translated, it gives CASSLAAQGQGYTF. The full variable domain, rest sourced from reference TRBV7-8 and TRBJ1-2, is GAGVSQSPRYKVAKRGQDVALRCDPISGHVSLFWYQQALGQGPEFLTYFQNEAQLDKSGLPSDRFFAERPEGSVSTLKIQRTQQEDSAVYLCASSLAAQGQGYTFGSGTRLTVV.

The chain recombines TRBV2 with TRBJ2-7; perhaps TRBD2 as D (6 bases). The CDR3 has 12 residues. Trimming shortened V by 4 bases and J by 4 bases, and 8 bases separated the two germline ends. Germline V gives CDR1 SNHLY, CDR2 FYNNEI. CDR3 loop: CASSVRGYEQYV. CDR3 nucleotide sequence: TGTGCCAGCAGTGTCCGGGGGTACGAGCAGTACGTC.

This chain joins TRBV18 and TRBJ1-1; a possible D gene is TRBD1 (6 bases). Germline assignment: CDR1 KGHSH and CDR2 LQKENI. Between the trimmed V and J ends, which lost 2 bases and 7 bases, there was a span of 14 bases. This CDR3 region has 14 residues. The CDR3 sequence is CASSPTSETGEAFF. CDR3 coding DNA: TGTGCCAGCTCACCAACATCCGAGACAGGTGAAGCTTTCTTT.

V gene TRBV6-5 combines with J gene TRBJ1-3, with D tentatively TRBD1 (5 bases). The germline CDR1 and CDR2 sequences are MNHEY and SVGAGI. This CDR3 is built from 15 residues. Trimming pared 5 bases from V and 7 bases from J, leaving 18 bases between. The CDR3 region is CASSKRGGGGNTIYF. In nucleotides, the CDR3 is TGTGCCAGCAGTAAACGTGGGGGGGGAGGGAACACCATATATTTT.

This chain uses TRBV6-4 with TRBJ2-2; D not certain. The CDR3 is 14 amino acids. V was shortened by 0 bases and J by 5 bases, with 7 bases between the two germline ends. CDR1 is MRHNA, CDR2 SNTAGT, per germline. The DNA of the CDR3 is TGTGCCAGCAGTGACTCGTCCGAGACCGGGGAGCTGTTTTTT. This translates into CASSDSSETGELFF.

V gene TRBV9 combines with J gene TRBJ1-5; 7 bases are shared with TRBD1. The CDR3 is made up of 12 amino acids. Germline values: CDR1 SGDLS, CDR2 YYNGEE. J lost 2 bases, V lost 7 bases, and 0 bases had no gene match. The CDR3 sequence: CASGQGNQPQHF. The CDR3 region has the DNA TGTGCCAGCGGACAGGGCAATCAGCCCCAGCATTTT.

This chain joins TRBV6-6 and TRBJ1-2; the match to TRBD1 covers 8 bases. Germline trimming cut 6 bases from V and 3 bases from J; bases unmatched to any gene: 3. The CDR3 is 13 residues long. The germline V gene has CDR1 MNHNY and CDR2 SVGAGI (reference sequence). The CDR3 sequence: CASRDRGDYGYTF. The CDR3 DNA reads as TGTGCCAGCAGAGACAGGGGCGACTATGGCTACACCTTC.

The genes are TRBV2 and TRBJ1-4; TRBD1 matches at 7 bases. There are 15 residues in the CDR3. Unmatched junction bases numbered 8, after V lost 2 bases and J lost 8 bases. Germline assignment: CDR1 SNHLY and CDR2 FYNNEI. For the CDR3, the DNA is TGTGCCAGCAGTGAATCGCCAGGGGGTTACGAAAAACTGTTTTTT. Its protein product is CASSESPGGYEKLFF.

This clone was seen a single time. This chain uses TRBV24-1 with TRBJ2-3; the D gene is possibly TRBD2 (6 bases). Trimming removed 9 bases from V and 1 base from J, with 13 bases in between. The CDR3 extends over 14 amino acids. Germline lookup yields CDR1 KGHDR and CDR2 SFDVKD. For the CDR3, the DNA is TGTGCCACCGGGAAAGGGGAGGGCACAGATACGCAGTATTTT. Translation: CATGKGEGTDTQYF.

The rearrangement uses TRBV29-1 and TRBJ2-1; 13 bases are a match to TRBD2. This CDR3 is built from 15 residues. Germline values: CDR1 SQVTM, CDR2 ANQGSEA. V gave up 6 bases and J gave up 4 bases; unmatched junction bases: 6. The CDR3 nucleotides are TGCAGCGTGGAGGGACTAGCGGGGTCATACAATGAGCAGTTCTTC. Translation gives CSVEGLAGSYNEQFF.

The rearrangement links TRBV4-1 to TRBJ1-4; possible D gene TRBD1, 5 bases. Germline lookup yields CDR1 MGHRA and CDR2 YSYEKL. CDR3 length equals 14 residues. The V and J ends lost 0 bases and 5 bases respectively, with 7 bases between them. This CDR3 is CASSQDPGNEKLFF. The CDR3 bases are TGCGCCAGCAGCCAAGATCCAGGGAATGAAAAACTGTTTTTT.

This chain connects TRBV4-1 to TRBJ1-2; D ambiguous. Germline V gives CDR1 MGHRA, CDR2 YSYEKL. The V end lost 4 bases, the J end lost 6 bases, and 12 bases lay between the germline ends. The CDR3 spans 13 residues. The CDR3 is CASSPPRAHGYTF. In DNA form, the CDR3 reads TGCGCCAGCAGCCCCCCGCGGGCCCATGGCTACACCTTC.

The J gene is TRBJ1-1, the V gene TRBV7-6, with 7 nucleotides matching TRBD1. The trim removed 4 bases at V and 4 bases at J, leaving 12 bases unmatched. Germline CDR1 reads SGHVS; CDR2 reads FNYEAQ. This CDR3 is built from 16 residues. The CDR3 reads CASSSPKTGPLTEAFF. For the CDR3, the DNA is TGTGCCAGCAGCTCCCCTAAGACAGGGCCTCTCACTGAAGCTTTCTTT. Full variable domain (rest looked up from reference TRBV7-6 and TRBJ1-1): GAGVSQSPRYKVTKRGQDVALRCDPISGHVSLYWYRQALGQGPEFLTYFNYEAQQDKSGLPNDRFSAERPEGSISTLTIQRTEQRDSAMYRCASSSPKTGPLTEAFFGQGTRLTVV.

In DNA form, the CDR3 reads TGTGCCAGCAGACCGACAGGGGCGAACACTGAAGCTTTCTTT. The encoded protein is CASRPTGANTEAFF. V and J are TRBV6-5 and TRBJ1-1, with 8 bases matching TRBD1. The germline V gene encodes CDR1 MNHEY and CDR2 SVGAGI. Trimming removed 6 bases from V and 1 base from J; junction bases left unmatched: 4. This CDR3 comprises 14 residues.

The chain employs TRBV3-1 (or the pseudogene TRBV3-2) and TRBJ1-2; 9 bases are shared with TRBD1. Germline V lookup: CDR1 LGHDT, CDR2 YNNKEL (reference sequence). This CDR3 is built from 15 residues. With 3 bases clipped from V and 2 bases from J, the junction kept 4 bases outside the gene matches. The CDR3 DNA is TGTGCCAGCAGCCAGGGACAGGGCTTAAACTATGGCTACACCTTC. Encoded protein: CASSQGQGLNYGYTF.

The rearrangement uses TRBV5-1 and TRBJ1-1; D gene ambiguous. With 0 bases removed from V and 4 bases from J, the gap between germline ends came to 10 bases. The CDR3 extends over 14 amino acids. Germline V gene lookup returns CDR1 SGHRS and CDR2 YFSETQ. In DNA form, the CDR3 reads TGCGCCAGCAGCTTGGACAGCTCGAGCACTGAAGCTTTCTTT. Amino acid sequence: CASSLDSSSTEAFF.

V usage is TRBV18 and J usage is TRBJ2-3; D call uncertain. Germline CDR1 and CDR2: KGHSH and LQKENI. This CDR3 contains 17 residues. V was pared by 1 base and J by 0 bases, with 14 bases between. CDR3 amino acids: CASSPQVQNPSTDTQYF. In nucleotides, the CDR3 is TGTGCCAGCTCACCACAAGTACAAAATCCTAGCACAGATACGCAGTATTTT.

Here the CDR3 reads CASRISGGDQETQYF. CDR3 coding DNA: TGTGCCAGCAGAATTAGCGGGGGAGACCAAGAGACCCAGTACTTC. This rearrangement joins TRBV6-5 to TRBJ2-5; 9 nucleotides align to TRBD2. With 6 bases clipped from V and 0 bases from J, the junction kept 5 bases outside the gene matches. CDR1 is MNHEY, CDR2 SVGAGI, per germline. The CDR3 is 15 amino acids.

The V and J genes are TRBV27 and TRBJ1-2; 12 bases fit TRBD1. Per the germline V gene, CDR1 is MNHEY and CDR2 is SMNVEV (reference sequence). With 5 bases clipped from V and 6 bases from J, the junction kept 10 bases outside the gene matches. CDR3 length: 16 residues. The CDR3 DNA sequence: TGTGCCAGCAGTCCCGGGACAGGGGGCGTCGGGGATGGCTACACCTTC. Translation gives CASSPGTGGVGDGYTF.